This T cell receptor beta chain was obtained from a study of identical twins. A template switching step contributed a universal primer site, while unique molecular identifiers were present in the cDNA. Each CDR3 protein gets one entry after TCRdb re-called the 5' RACE reads with MiXCR. The sample shows 400,000 to 500,000 distinct CDR3 sequences, less than 20% of them seen only once. The length of the CDR3 is 16 residues. Trimming removed 6 bases from V and 6 bases from J; junction bases left unmatched: 11. The germline gives CDR1 LGHDT, CDR2 YNNKEL (reference sequence). Healthy Caucasian individuals made up all the donors. This clonotype was found many times.

This receptor was obtained from a man aged 45-60 years in good health. The sample was naive T cells sorted from blood. This chain joins TRBV3-1 and TRBJ2-1; 10 bases align to TRBD2. CDR3 in DNA: TGTGCCAGCAGGCAATCCGGGACTAGCGAGAGCAATGAGCAGTTCTTC. Translated, it gives CASRQSGTSESNEQFF.